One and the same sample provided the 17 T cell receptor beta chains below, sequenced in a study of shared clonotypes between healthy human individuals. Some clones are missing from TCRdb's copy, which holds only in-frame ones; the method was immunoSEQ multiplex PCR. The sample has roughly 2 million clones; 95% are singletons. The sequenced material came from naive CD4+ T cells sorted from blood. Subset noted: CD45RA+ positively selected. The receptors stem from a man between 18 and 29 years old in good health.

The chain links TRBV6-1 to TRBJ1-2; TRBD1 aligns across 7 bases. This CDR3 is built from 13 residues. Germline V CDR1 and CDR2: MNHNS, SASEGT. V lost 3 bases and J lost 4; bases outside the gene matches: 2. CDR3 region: CASSDRQGYGYTF. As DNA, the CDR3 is TGTGCCAGCAGTGACCGACAGGGCTATGGCTACACCTTC.

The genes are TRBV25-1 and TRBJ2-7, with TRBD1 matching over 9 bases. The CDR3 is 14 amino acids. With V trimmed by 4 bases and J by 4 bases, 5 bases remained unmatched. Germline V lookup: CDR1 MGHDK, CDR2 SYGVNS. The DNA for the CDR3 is TGTGCCAGCAGTGGGGGACAGGGTTTGTACGAGCAGTACTTC. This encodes CASSGGQGLYEQYF.

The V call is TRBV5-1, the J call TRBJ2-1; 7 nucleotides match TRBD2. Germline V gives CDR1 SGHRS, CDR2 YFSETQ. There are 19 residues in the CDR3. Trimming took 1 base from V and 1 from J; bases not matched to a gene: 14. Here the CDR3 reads CASSLMLVAGGRSYNEQFF. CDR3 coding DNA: TGCGCCAGCAGCTTGATGTTAGTAGCGGGCGGTCGTTCCTACAATGAGCAGTTCTTC.

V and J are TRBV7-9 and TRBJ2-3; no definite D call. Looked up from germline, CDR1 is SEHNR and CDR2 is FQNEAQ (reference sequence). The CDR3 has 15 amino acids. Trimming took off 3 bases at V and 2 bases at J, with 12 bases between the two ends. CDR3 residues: CASSFSEHPTDTQYF. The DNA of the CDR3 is TGTGCCAGCAGCTTTTCGGAACACCCCACAGATACGCAGTATTTT.

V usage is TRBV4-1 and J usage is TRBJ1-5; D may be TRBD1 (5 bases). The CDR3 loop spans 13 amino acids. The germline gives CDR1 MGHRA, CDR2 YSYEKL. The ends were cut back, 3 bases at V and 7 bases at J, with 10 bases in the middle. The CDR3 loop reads CASSQGGDQPQHF. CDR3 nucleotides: TGCGCCAGCAGCCAGGGTGGGGACCAGCCCCAGCATTTT.

CDR3 residues: CASSTRGTGELFF. CDR3 sequence (DNA): TGCGCCAGCAGCACGAGAGGCACCGGGGAGCTGTTTTTT. The V call is TRBV5-1, the J call TRBJ2-2; no clear D gene. V was pared by 4 bases and J by 4 bases, with 8 bases between. This CDR3 comprises 13 residues. Germline V lookup: CDR1 SGHRS, CDR2 YFSETQ.

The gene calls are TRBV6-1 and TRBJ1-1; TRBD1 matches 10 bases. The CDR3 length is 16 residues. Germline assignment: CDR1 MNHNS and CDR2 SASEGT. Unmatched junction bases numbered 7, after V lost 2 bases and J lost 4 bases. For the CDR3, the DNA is TGTGCCAGCAGTGAAACCGGGACAGGGGTTGGCACTGAAGCTTTCTTT. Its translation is CASSETGTGVGTEAFF.

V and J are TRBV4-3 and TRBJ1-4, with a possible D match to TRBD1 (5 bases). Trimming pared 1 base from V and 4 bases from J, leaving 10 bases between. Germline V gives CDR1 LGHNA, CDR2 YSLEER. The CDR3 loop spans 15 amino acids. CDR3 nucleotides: TGCGCCAGCAGCCAAGTAGTAGGGGTTAATGAAAAACTGTTTTTT. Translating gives CASSQVVGVNEKLFF.

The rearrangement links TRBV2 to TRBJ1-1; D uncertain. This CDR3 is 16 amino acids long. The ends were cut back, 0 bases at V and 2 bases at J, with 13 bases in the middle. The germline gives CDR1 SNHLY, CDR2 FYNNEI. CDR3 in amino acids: CASSEAVSSRNTEAFF. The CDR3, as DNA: TGTGCCAGCAGTGAAGCAGTGTCATCTAGAAACACTGAAGCTTTCTTT.

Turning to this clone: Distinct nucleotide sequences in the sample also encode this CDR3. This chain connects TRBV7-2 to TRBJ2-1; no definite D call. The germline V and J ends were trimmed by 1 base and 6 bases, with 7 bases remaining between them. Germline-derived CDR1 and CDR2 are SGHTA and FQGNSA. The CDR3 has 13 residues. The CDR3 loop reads CASSLELLNEQFF. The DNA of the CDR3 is TGTGCCAGCAGCTTAGAACTCCTCAATGAGCAGTTCTTC.

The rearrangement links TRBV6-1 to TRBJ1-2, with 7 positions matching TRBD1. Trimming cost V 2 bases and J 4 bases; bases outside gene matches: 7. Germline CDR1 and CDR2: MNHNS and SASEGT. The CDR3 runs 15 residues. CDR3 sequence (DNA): TGTGCCAGCAGTGAAACGGCAGGGGGAGCCTATGGCTACACCTTC. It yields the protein CASSETAGGAYGYTF.

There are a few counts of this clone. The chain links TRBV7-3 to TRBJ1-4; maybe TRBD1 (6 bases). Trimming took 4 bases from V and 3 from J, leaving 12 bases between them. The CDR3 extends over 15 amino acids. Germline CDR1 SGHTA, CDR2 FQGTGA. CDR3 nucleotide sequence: TGTGCCAGCAGCTCTCAGACAGGTCCTAATGAAAAACTGTTTTTT. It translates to CASSSQTGPNEKLFF.

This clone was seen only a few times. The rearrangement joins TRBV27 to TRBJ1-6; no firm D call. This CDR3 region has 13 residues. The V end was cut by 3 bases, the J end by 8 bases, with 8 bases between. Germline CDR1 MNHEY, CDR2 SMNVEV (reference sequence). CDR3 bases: TGTGCCAGCAGTTTTATCCGGGATTCACCCCTCCACTTT. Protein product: CASSFIRDSPLHF.

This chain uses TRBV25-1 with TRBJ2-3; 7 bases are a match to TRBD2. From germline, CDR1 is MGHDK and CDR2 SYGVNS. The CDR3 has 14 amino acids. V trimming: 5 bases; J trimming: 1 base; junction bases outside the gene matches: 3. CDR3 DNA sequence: TGTGCCAGCAGTCTAGCGGCGGGCACAGATACGCAGTATTTT. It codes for CASSLAAGTDTQYF. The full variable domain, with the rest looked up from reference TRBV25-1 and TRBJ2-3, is EADIYQTPRYLVIGTGKKITLECSQTMGHDKMYWYQQDPGMELHLIHYSYGVNSTEKGDLSSESTVSRIRTEHFPLTLESARPSHTSQYLCASSLAAGTDTQYFGPGTRLTVL.

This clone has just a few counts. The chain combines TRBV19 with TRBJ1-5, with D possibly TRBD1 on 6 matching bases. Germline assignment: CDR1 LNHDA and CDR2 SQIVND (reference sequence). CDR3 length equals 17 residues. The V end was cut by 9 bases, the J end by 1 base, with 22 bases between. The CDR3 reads CASQRRGPTGSNQPQHF. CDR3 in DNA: TGTGCCAGCCAAAGGCGAGGGCCGACAGGCAGCAATCAGCCCCAGCATTTT.

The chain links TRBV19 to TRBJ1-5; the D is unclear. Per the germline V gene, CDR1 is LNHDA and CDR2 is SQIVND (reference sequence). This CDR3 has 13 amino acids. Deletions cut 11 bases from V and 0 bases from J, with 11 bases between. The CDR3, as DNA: TGTGCCTCGGACGGAAATAGCAATCAGCCCCAGCATTTT. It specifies CASDGNSNQPQHF.

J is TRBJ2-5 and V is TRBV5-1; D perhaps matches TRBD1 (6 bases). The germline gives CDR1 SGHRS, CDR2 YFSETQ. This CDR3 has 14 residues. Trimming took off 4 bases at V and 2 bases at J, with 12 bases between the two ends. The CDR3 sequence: CASSGPGTQETQYF. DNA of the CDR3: TGCGCCAGCAGCGGACCAGGGACACAAGAGACCCAGTACTTC.